What follows is one TCR beta chain and its context. No antigen is known for it. The record has no base qualities; no much larger clone is one base away. The sample comes from a study of control samples from healthy donors and cancer patients (dated by TCRdb to 2018 to 2021). Libraries were prepared through the immunoSEQ multiplex PCR assay. In its TCRdb copy, this immuneACCESS table keeps in-frame sequences only and misses some clones. Where compared with another copy, unresolved V genes explain less than half of these, and the others have no known cause. The sample contains 150,000 or so clones, roughly 93% of them found a single time. The ten largest make up around 5.4% of the sample. The germline V gene gives CDR1 as KGHDR and CDR2 as SFDVKD. From the cysteine through the phenylalanine, the CDR3 covers 13 amino acids. Left in the record is the CDR3 DNA by itself, 39 bases read in frame from the first base. Cut back by 7 bases and 4 bases, the V and J ends lie 10 bases apart.

The sample comprised blood. The chain uses TRBV24-1 and TRBJ2-1, with no confidently assigned D gene. The receptor was derived from a man younger than 35 in good health. The CDR3 corresponds to CATRSDTYNEQFF. In nucleotides, the sequence is TGTGCCACCAGATCCGACACATACAATGAGCAGTTCTTC.